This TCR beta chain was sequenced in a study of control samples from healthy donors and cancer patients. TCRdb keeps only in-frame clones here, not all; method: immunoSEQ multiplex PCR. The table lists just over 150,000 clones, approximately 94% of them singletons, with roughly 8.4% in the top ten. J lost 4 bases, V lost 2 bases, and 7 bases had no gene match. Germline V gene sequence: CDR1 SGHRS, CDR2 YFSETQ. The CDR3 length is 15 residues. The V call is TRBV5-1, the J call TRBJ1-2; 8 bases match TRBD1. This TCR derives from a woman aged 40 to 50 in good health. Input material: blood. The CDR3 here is CASSLMTGEVYGYTF. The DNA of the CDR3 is TGCGCCAGCAGCTTAATGACAGGGGAGGTCTATGGCTACACCTTC.